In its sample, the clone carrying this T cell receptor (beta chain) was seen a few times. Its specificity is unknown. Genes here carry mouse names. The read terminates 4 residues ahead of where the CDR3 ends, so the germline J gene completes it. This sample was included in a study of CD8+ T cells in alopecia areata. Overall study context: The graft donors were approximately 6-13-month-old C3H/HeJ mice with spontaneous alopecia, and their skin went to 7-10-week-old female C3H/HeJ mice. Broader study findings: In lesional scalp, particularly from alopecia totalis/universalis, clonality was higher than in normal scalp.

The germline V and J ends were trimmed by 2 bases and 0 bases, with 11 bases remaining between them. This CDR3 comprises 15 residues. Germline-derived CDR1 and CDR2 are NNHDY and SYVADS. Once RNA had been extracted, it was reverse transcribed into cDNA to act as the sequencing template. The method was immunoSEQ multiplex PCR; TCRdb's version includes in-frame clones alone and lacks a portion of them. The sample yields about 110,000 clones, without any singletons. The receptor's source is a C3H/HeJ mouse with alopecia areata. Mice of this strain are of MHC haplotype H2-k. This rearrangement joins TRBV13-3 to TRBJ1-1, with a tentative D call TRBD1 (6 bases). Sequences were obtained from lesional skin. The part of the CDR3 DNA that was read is TGTGCCAGCAGTGACGGGGACAAAACAAACACA. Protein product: CASSDGDKTNT. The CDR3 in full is CASSDGDKTNTEVFF.